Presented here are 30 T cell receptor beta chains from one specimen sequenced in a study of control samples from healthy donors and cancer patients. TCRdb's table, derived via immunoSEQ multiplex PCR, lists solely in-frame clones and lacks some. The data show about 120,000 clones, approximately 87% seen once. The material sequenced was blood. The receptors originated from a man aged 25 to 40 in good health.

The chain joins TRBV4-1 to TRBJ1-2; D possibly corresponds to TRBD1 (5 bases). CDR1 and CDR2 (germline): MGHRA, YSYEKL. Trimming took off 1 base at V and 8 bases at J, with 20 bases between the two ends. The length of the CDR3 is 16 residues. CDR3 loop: CASSQGWGGPGEGYTF. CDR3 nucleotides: TGCGCCAGCAGCCAAGGGTGGGGGGGACCGGGTGAAGGCTACACCTTC.

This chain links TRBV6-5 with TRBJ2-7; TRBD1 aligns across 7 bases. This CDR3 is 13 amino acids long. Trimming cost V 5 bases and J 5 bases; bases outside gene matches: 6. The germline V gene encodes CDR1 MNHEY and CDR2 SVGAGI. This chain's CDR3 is CASSPKQGNEQYF. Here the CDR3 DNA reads TGTGCCAGCAGTCCGAAACAGGGGAACGAGCAGTACTTC.

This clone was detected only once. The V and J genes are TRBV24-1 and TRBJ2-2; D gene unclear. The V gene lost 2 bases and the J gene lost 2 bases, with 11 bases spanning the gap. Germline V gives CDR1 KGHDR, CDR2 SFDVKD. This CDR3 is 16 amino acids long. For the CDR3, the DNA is TGTGCCACCAGTGATTGGGCAGCGACTAACACCGGGGAGCTGTTTTTT. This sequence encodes CATSDWAATNTGELFF.

The DNA of the CDR3 is TGTGCCAGCACCTTCCGCCCCGGGACAGGGGGACCGAATGAGCAGTTCTTC. Translation gives CASTFRPGTGGPNEQFF. The rearrangement links TRBV7-9 to TRBJ2-1, with 11 bases matching TRBD1. Germline CDR1 reads SEHNR; CDR2 reads FQNEAQ (reference sequence). V dropped 7 bases and J dropped 7; count of bases not matched to a gene: 15. This CDR3 has 17 residues.

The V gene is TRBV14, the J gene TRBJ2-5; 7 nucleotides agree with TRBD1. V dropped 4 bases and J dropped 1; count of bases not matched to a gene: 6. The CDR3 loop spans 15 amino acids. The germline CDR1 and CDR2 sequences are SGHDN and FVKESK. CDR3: CASSPGRGFQETQYF. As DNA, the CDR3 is TGTGCCAGCAGCCCCGGCAGGGGGTTCCAAGAGACCCAGTACTTC.

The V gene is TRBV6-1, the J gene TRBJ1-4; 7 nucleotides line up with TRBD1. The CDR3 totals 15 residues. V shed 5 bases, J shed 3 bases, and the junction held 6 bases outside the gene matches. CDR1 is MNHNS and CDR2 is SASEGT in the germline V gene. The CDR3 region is CASSFEGASNEKLFF. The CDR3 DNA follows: TGTGCCAGCAGTTTCGAGGGGGCTTCTAATGAAAAACTGTTTTTT.

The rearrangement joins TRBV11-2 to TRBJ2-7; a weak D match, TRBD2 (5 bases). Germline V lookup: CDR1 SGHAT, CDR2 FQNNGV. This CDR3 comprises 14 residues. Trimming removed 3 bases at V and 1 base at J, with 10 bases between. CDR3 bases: TGTGCCAGCAGCTTCGCTAGGGAGTCCTACGAGCAGTACTTC. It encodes CASSFARESYEQYF.

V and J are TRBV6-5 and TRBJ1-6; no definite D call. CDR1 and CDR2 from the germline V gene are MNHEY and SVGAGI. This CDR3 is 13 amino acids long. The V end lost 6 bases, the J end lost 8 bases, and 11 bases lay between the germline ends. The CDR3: CASRDRAYSPLHF. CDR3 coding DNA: TGTGCCAGCAGGGACCGAGCTTATTCACCCCTCCACTTT.

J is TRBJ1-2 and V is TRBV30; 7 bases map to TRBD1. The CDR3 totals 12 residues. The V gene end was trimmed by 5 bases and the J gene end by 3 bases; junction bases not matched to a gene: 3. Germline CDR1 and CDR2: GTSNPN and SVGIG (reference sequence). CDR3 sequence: CAWGQVDYGYTF. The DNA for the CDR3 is TGTGCCTGGGGACAGGTTGACTATGGCTACACCTTC.

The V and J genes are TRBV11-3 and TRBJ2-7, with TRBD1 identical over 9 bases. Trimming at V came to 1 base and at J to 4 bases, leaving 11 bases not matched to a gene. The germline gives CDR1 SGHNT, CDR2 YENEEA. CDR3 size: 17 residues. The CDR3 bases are TGTGCCAGCAGCTTAGCCCCCAGGGACAGGGAACGATACGAGCAGTACTTC. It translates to CASSLAPRDRERYEQYF.

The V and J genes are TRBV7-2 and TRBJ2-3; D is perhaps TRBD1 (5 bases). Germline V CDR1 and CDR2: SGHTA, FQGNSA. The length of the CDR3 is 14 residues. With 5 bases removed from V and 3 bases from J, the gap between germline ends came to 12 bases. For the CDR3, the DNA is TGTGCCAGCAGCCCACCATCAGGGACAGATACGCAGTATTTT. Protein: CASSPPSGTDTQYF.

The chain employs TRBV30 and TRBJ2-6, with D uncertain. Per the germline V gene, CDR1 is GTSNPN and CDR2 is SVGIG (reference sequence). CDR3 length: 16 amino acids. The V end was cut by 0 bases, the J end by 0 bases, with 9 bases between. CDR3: CAWSVISYSGANVLTF. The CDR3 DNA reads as TGTGCCTGGAGTGTAATCTCCTACTCTGGGGCCAACGTCCTGACTTTC.

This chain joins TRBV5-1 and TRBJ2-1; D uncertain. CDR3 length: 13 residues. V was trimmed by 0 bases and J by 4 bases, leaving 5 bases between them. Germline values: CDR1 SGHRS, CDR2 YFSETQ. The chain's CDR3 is CASSLGGYNEQFF. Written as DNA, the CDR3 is TGCGCCAGCAGCTTGGGTGGGTACAATGAGCAGTTCTTC.

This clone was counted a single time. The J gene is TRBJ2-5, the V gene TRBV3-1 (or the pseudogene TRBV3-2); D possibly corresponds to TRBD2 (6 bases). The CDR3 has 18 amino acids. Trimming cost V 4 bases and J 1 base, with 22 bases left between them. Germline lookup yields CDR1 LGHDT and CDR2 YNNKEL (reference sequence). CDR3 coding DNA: TGTGCCAGCAGCCCTGGCAGCGGCAGGGACTTCTCCCAAGAGACCCAGTACTTC. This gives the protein CASSPGSGRDFSQETQYF.

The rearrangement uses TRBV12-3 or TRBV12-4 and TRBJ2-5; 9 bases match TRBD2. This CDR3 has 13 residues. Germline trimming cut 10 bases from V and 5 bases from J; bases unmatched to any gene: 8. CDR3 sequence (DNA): TGTGCCACCGCGGGGGGGGCTGGGGAGACCCAGTACTTC. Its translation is CATAGGAGETQYF.

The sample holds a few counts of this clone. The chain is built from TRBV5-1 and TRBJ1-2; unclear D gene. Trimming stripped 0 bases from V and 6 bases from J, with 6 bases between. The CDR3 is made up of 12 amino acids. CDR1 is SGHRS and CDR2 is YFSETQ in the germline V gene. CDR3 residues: CASSLDGNGYTF. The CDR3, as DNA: TGCGCCAGCAGCTTGGATGGAAATGGCTACACCTTC.

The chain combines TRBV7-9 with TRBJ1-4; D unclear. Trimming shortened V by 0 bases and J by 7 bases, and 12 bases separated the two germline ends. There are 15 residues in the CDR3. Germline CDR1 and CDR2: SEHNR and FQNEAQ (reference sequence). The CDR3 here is CASSLARVGREKLFF. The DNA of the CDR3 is TGTGCCAGCAGCTTAGCGAGGGTCGGTCGTGAAAAACTGTTTTTT.

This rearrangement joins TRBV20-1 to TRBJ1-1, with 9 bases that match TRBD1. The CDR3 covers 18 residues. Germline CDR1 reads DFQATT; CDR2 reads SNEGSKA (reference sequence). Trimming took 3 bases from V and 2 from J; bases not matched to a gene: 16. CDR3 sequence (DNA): TGCAGTGCTAGTGCATCGTACAGGGGGCGCGGCGGAAACACTGAAGCTTTCTTT. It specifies CSASASYRGRGGNTEAFF.

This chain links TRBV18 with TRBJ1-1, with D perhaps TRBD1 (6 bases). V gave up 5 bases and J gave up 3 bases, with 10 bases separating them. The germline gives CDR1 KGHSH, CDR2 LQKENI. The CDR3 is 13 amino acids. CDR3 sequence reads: CASSVGADTEAFF. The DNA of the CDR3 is TGTGCCAGCTCAGTGGGGGCGGACACTGAAGCTTTCTTT.

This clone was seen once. CDR3 sequence (DNA): TGTGCCAGCAGCTTAGGGGGACAGCTTACCTCACCCCTCCACTTT. As protein: CASSLGGQLTSPLHF. The V gene is TRBV11-3, the J gene TRBJ1-6; 7 bases fit TRBD1. This CDR3 has 15 residues. V dropped 1 base and J dropped 10; count of bases not matched to a gene: 7. The germline gives CDR1 SGHNT, CDR2 YENEEA.

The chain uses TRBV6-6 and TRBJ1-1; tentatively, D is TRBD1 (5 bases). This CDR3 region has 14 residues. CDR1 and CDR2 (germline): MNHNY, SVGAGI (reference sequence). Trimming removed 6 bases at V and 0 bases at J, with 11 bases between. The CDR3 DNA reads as TGTGCCAGCAGCGGACACACCATGAACACTGAAGCTTTCTTT. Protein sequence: CASSGHTMNTEAFF.

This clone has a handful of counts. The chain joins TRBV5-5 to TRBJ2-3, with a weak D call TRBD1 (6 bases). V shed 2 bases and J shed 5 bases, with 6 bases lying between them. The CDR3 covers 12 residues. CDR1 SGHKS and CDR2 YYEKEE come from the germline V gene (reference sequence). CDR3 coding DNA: TGTGCCAGCAGCTTAGGGGGAGATACGCAGTATTTT. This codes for CASSLGGDTQYF.

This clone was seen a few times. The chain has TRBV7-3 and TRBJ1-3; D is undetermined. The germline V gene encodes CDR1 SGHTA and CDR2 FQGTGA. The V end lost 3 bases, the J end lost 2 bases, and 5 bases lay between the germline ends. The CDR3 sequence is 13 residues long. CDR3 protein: CASSFFPGNTIYF. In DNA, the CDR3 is TGTGCCAGCAGCTTCTTTCCTGGAAACACCATATATTTT.

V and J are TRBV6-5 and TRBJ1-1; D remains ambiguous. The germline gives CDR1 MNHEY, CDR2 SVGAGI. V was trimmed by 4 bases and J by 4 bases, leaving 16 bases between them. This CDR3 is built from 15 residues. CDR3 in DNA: TGTGCCAGCAGTTTTGGGGATGGGGTAACCACTGAAGCTTTCTTT. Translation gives CASSFGDGVTTEAFF.

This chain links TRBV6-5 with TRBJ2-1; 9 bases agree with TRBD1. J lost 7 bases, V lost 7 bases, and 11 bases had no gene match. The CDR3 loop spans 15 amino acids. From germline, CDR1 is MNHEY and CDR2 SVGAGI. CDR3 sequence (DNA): TGTGCCAGCATCGAGCCGGGACAGGGTTGGAATGAGCAGTTCTTC. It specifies CASIEPGQGWNEQFF.

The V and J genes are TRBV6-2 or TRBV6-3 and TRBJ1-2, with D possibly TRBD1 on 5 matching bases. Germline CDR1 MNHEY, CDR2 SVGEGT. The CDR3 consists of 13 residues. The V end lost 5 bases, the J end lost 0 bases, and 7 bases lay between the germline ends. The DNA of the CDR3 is TGTGCCAGCAGTAGGGGAGCTAACTATGGCTACACCTTC. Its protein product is CASSRGANYGYTF.

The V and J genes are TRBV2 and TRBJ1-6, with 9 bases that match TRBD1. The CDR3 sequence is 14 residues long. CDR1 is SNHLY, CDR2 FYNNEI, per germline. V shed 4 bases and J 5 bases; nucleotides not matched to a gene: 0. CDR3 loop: CASSGQGDNSPLHF. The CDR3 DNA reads TGTGCCAGCAGTGGACAGGGGGATAATTCACCCCTCCACTTT.

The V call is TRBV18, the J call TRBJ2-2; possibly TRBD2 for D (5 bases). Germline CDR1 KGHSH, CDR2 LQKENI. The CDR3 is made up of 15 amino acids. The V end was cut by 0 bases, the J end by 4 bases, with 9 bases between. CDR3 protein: CASSPPLRGTGELFF. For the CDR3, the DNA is TGTGCCAGCTCACCACCACTCCGGGGCACCGGGGAGCTGTTTTTT.

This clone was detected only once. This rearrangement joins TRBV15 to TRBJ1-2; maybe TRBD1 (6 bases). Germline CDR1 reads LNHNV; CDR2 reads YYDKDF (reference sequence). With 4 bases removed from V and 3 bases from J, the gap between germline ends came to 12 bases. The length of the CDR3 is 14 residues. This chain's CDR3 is CATSKGGADYGYTF. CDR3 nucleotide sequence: TGTGCCACCAGCAAGGGGGGAGCGGACTATGGCTACACCTTC.

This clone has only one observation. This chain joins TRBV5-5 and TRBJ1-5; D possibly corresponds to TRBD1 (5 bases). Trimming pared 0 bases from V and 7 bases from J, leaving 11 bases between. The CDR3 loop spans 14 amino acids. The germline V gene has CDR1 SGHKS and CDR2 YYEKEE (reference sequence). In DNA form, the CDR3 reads TGTGCCAGCAGCTTGGGGGGGGGACGACAGCCCCAGCATTTT. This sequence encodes CASSLGGGRQPQHF.